The present entry profiles one T cell receptor (beta chain) with its context. These data belong to a study of blood T cell repertoires in COVID-19. Sequencing was performed with immunoSEQ multiplex PCR; in TCRdb, only in-frame clones are kept and a portion is missing. The repertoire holds nearly 80,000 clones, with roughly 85% as singletons. V was cut by 0 bases and J by 4 bases, with 10 bases left in between. The CDR3 is made up of 15 amino acids. CDR1 SGHRS and CDR2 YFSETQ come from the germline V gene. This TCR was sampled from a woman in her 70s with acute or convalescent COVID-19. The sample taken for sequencing was peripheral blood. The chain has TRBV5-1 and TRBJ1-4; D is possibly TRBD1 (6 bases). CDR3 protein: CASSLAGQLNEKLFF. The CDR3 DNA reads TGCGCCAGCAGCTTGGCCGGACAGCTTAATGAAAAACTGTTTTTT.